The clone carrying this T cell receptor beta chain turned up a few times. Its antigen remains unknown. This sample is part of a study of cytomegalovirus exposure and HLA in healthy donors. Study details: Within the Caucasian-associated ancestry cluster were under 85% of the approximately 400 genotyped donors. Overall study results and limits: Several V segments, TRBV6-2 and TRBV6-3 among them, could not be told apart and were dropped.

The PCR had 60 Vbeta and 13 Jbeta primers. Measured with immunoSEQ multiplex PCR; TCRdb has only the in-frame clones, and not every one. The sample gives 150,000 to 200,000 clones, about 9.4% of which show up once; 1% to 1.5% is in the top ten. The germline gives CDR1 GTSNPN, CDR2 SVGIG (reference sequence). Trimming shortened V by 3 bases and J by 8 bases, and 16 bases separated the two germline ends. The CDR3 contains 14 residues. The V gene is TRBV30, the J gene TRBJ1-4; the D is unclear. The sequenced material came from PBMCs. The source of this sequence is a woman aged 30 to 39 in good health and CMV-seropositive. The CDR3 DNA sequence: TGTGCCTGGAGCTTTGGAGGGTATTGGGAAAAACTGTTTTTT. This encodes CAWSFGGYWEKLFF.